This entry lists 30 T cell receptor beta chains sequenced from one sample in a study of blood T cell repertoires in COVID-19 (dated by TCRdb to about 2020). Library creation used the immunoSEQ multiplex PCR assay. TCRdb holds this immuneACCESS table with in-frame rearrangements only. Some clones are missing; in checked studies, unresolved V genes explain under half, and the rest has no known cause. The sample contains approximately 300,000 clones, about 85% of them found a single time. Approximately 5.2% of the sample rests with the top ten. Material: PBMCs or T cells enriched from blood (not recorded which). All receptors come from a woman between 25 and 40 years old who had recovered from COVID-19.

CDR3 in DNA: TGTGCCATCAAACAGGGGGTGAACACTGAAGCTTTCTTT. This translates into CAIKQGVNTEAFF. The gene calls are TRBV28 and TRBJ1-1; the match to TRBD1 covers 8 bases. The CDR3 contains 13 residues. Germline V lookup: CDR1 MDHEN, CDR2 SYDVKM. Losses at the gene ends were 10 bases for V and 0 bases for J; bases not matched to a gene: 4.

This chain connects TRBV19 to TRBJ2-2; no clear D. V lost 10 bases to trimming and J lost 2 bases, with 14 bases between them. The CDR3 sequence is 14 residues long. Germline V gene data show CDR1 as LNHDA and CDR2 as SQIVND (reference sequence). The CDR3 sequence is CATQIERNTGELFF. The DNA for the CDR3 is TGTGCCACTCAAATAGAGAGAAACACCGGGGAGCTGTTTTTT.

The rearrangement joins TRBV12-2 to TRBJ2-1; no check of the table's D call, TRBD2, against the DNA was made. TRBV12-2 is a pseudogene segment. This CDR3 has 13 residues. In DNA form, the CDR3 reads TGTGCAAGTCGCTTAGGGACTAGCAATGAGCAGTTCTTC. It yields the protein CASRLGTSNEQFF.

The table lists this clone with a few counts. V usage is TRBV5-1 and J usage is TRBJ2-3, with 11 bases aligning to TRBD1. Germline trimming cut 4 bases from V and 2 bases from J; bases unmatched to any gene: 3. Germline V gene lookup returns CDR1 SGHRS and CDR2 YFSETQ. The CDR3 has 15 amino acids. CDR3 sequence: CASSTGQGATDTQYF. The CDR3 DNA follows: TGCGCCAGCAGCACCGGACAGGGGGCCACAGATACGCAGTATTTT.

The rearrangement uses TRBV4-2 and TRBJ2-5; 11 bases agree with TRBD2. Per the germline V gene, CDR1 is LGHNA and CDR2 is YNFKEQ. The ends lost 3 bases at V and 3 bases at J; junction bases unmatched: 0. The CDR3 sequence is 14 residues long. The DNA for the CDR3 is TGTGCCAGCAGCCAGACTAGCGGGGAAGAGACCCAGTACTTC. It specifies CASSQTSGEETQYF.

This clone was recorded once. This chain joins TRBV12-5 and TRBJ2-7; D may be TRBD1 (6 bases). The germline V gene has CDR1 LGHNT and CDR2 FRNRAP. The V and J ends lost 1 base and 12 bases respectively, with 16 bases between them. The CDR3 spans 13 residues. In DNA form, the CDR3 reads TGTGCTAGTGGTTTGGACGGACAGAAGAGTCTGTACTTC. Encoded protein: CASGLDGQKSLYF.

This chain connects TRBV18 to TRBJ2-7; D perhaps matches TRBD1 (6 bases). CDR3 length equals 15 residues. Per germline, CDR1 KGHSH and CDR2 LQKENI. With 8 bases removed from V and 3 bases from J, the gap between germline ends came to 20 bases. DNA for the CDR3: TGTGCCAGCCTATCCCAAACAGGACAGAGCTACGAGCAGTACTTC. Its translation is CASLSQTGQSYEQYF.

This chain links TRBV4-3 with TRBJ2-7; maybe TRBD1 (5 bases). Between the trimmed V and J ends, which lost 9 bases and 6 bases, there was a span of 12 bases. CDR1 LGHNA and CDR2 YSLEER come from the germline V gene. The CDR3 runs to 11 residues. CDR3 sequence reads: CARRTRTEQYF. CDR3 coding DNA: TGCGCCAGACGGACAAGAACCGAGCAGTACTTC.

This clone was observed at least ten times. At the DNA level, this CDR3 is encoded by other sequences in the same sample as well. The gene calls are TRBV27 and TRBJ1-1, with D unresolved. CDR1 and CDR2 from the germline V gene are MNHEY and SMNVEV (reference sequence). V shed 5 bases and J shed 0 bases, with 7 bases lying between them. This CDR3 contains 13 residues. CDR3 residues: CASSLNLNTEAFF. CDR3 bases: TGTGCCAGCAGTCTAAACTTGAACACTGAAGCTTTCTTT.

The chain couples TRBV6-5 to TRBJ1-2, with D perhaps TRBD1 (5 bases). This CDR3 has 16 amino acids. Germline-derived CDR1 and CDR2 are MNHEY and SVGAGI. The V and J ends lost 0 bases and 6 bases respectively, with 17 bases between them. CDR3: CASSYSGRVASDGYTF. CDR3 in DNA: TGTGCCAGCAGTTACTCTGGCAGGGTTGCGAGCGATGGCTACACCTTC.

This sequence joins TRBV7-8 and TRBJ1-5, with 7 bases that match TRBD1. This CDR3 is built from 16 residues. With V trimmed by 1 base and J by 1 base, 4 bases remained unmatched. Germline CDR1 reads SGHVS; CDR2 reads FQNEAQ. CDR3 nucleotides: TGTGCCAGCAGCTTAGAGGGGGCGATGAGCAATCAGCCCCAGCATTTT. Amino acid sequence: CASSLEGAMSNQPQHF.

The chain links TRBV19 to TRBJ1-1; TRBD1 aligns across 12 bases. Looked up from germline, CDR1 is LNHDA and CDR2 is SQIVND (reference sequence). The CDR3 runs 20 residues. Losses at the gene ends were 5 bases for V and 0 bases for J; bases not matched to a gene: 16. The CDR3 region is CASSSGGTGGLAGVNTEAFF. The CDR3 region has the DNA TGTGCCAGTAGTTCCGGGGGGACAGGGGGCCTTGCTGGGGTGAACACTGAAGCTTTCTTT.

V gene TRBV4-1 combines with J gene TRBJ2-2; 9 nucleotides line up with TRBD1. CDR1 MGHRA and CDR2 YSYEKL come from the germline V gene. The CDR3 totals 19 residues. J gave up 2 bases and V 0 bases, and 10 bases lay outside the gene matches. The CDR3 spells CASSQETGTGRFNTGELFF. The CDR3 DNA is TGCGCCAGCAGCCAAGAGACGGGGACAGGGAGATTCAACACCGGGGAGCTGTTTTTT.

The chain joins TRBV5-4 to TRBJ1-2; D is uncertain. The ends were cut back, 4 bases at V and 2 bases at J, with 12 bases in the middle. Germline V lookup: CDR1 SGHNT, CDR2 YYREEE (reference sequence). The CDR3 consists of 14 residues. CDR3 coding DNA: TGTGCCAGCAGCACGGGATCCCTAAACTATGGCTACACCTTC. Translating it yields CASSTGSLNYGYTF.

This chain uses TRBV19 with TRBJ1-2, with 10 positions matching TRBD1. Germline trimming cut 4 bases from V and 7 bases from J; bases unmatched to any gene: 6. The CDR3 has 14 residues. Germline lookup yields CDR1 LNHDA and CDR2 SQIVND (reference sequence). CDR3 region: CASSTGTGVSGYTF. The CDR3 bases are TGTGCCAGTAGTACCGGGACAGGGGTGTCTGGCTACACCTTC.

The chain carries TRBV3-1 (or the pseudogene TRBV3-2) and TRBJ1-1, with D possibly TRBD1 on 5 matching bases. V lost 4 bases to trimming and J lost 2 bases, with 8 bases between them. CDR3 length: 13 residues. Germline CDR1 and CDR2: LGHDT and YNNKEL (reference sequence). As DNA, the CDR3 is TGTGCCAGCAGCCGGCAGGGTAACACTGAAGCTTTCTTT. Protein sequence: CASSRQGNTEAFF.

CDR3 sequence (DNA): TGTGCCAGTAGTATCGCCAGGGATCGAGATGGCTACACCTTC. It encodes CASSIARDRDGYTF. The chain uses TRBV19 and TRBJ1-2; D is possibly TRBD1 (5 bases). Germline CDR1 is LNHDA and CDR2 is SQIVND (reference sequence). This CDR3 has 14 residues. V lost 3 bases, J lost 6 bases, and 14 bases lay in between.

The V call is TRBV30, the J call TRBJ1-1; TRBD1 might be the D (5 bases). The CDR3 covers 12 residues. CDR1 and CDR2 (germline): GTSNPN, SVGIG (reference sequence). V dropped 2 bases and J dropped 9 bases, with 13 bases sitting between them. For the CDR3, the DNA is TGTGCCTGGAGTCCTGGGACTGATAAAGCTTTCTTT. Protein sequence: CAWSPGTDKAFF.

Of note for this clone: This CDR3 is also generated by other DNA sequences in the sample. V usage is TRBV28 and J usage is TRBJ2-2; 7 bases fit TRBD2. Per the germline V gene, CDR1 is MDHEN and CDR2 is SYDVKM. The CDR3 is made up of 18 amino acids. V shed 5 bases and J 4 bases; nucleotides not matched to a gene: 16. The CDR3 spells CASSQLRGGPGGTGELFF. In DNA, the CDR3 is TGTGCCAGCAGTCAACTGCGGGGAGGGCCGGGGGGCACCGGGGAGCTGTTTTTT.

V is TRBV28 and J is TRBJ1-5; 8 bases map to TRBD1. Trimming removed 3 bases from V and 7 bases from J; junction bases left unmatched: 5. This CDR3 contains 14 residues. CDR1 and CDR2 from the germline V gene are MDHEN and SYDVKM. Here the CDR3 reads CASSFRGPGQPQHF. CDR3 nucleotide sequence: TGTGCCAGCAGTTTCAGGGGGCCTGGGCAGCCCCAGCATTTT. The full variable domain, completed using reference TRBV28 and TRBJ1-5, is DVKVTQSSRYLVKRTGEKVFLECVQDMDHENMFWYRQDPGLGLRLIYFSYDVKMKEKGDIPEGYSVSREKKERFSLILESASTNQTSMYLCASSFRGPGQPQHFGDGTRLSIL.

J is TRBJ2-7 and V is TRBV6-5; 8 positions match TRBD1. The J segment lost 0 bases and the V segment lost 6 bases, leaving 4 bases of the junction unmatched. This CDR3 spans 14 amino acids. The germline CDR1 and CDR2 sequences are MNHEY and SVGAGI. The CDR3 here is CASRGTGSSYEQYF. CDR3 coding DNA: TGTGCCAGCAGGGGGACAGGTAGCTCCTACGAGCAGTACTTC.

The chain uses TRBV19 and TRBJ1-6, with TRBD1 as a possible D gene (5 bases). The germline CDR1 and CDR2 sequences are LNHDA and SQIVND (reference sequence). V lost 3 bases and J lost 5, with 11 bases in between. The CDR3 loop spans 15 amino acids. For the CDR3, the DNA is TGTGCCAGTAGTATGGCGGGACCCAATAATTCACCCCTCCACTTT. This encodes CASSMAGPNNSPLHF.

The rearrangement links TRBV6-2 or TRBV6-3 to TRBJ2-7, with 9 bases aligning to TRBD1. With 5 bases clipped from V and 2 bases from J, the junction kept 7 bases outside the gene matches. Germline V gene sequence: CDR1 MNHEY, CDR2 SVGEGT. The CDR3 has 15 amino acids. The CDR3: CASSPYGTGTYEQYF. The DNA for the CDR3 is TGTGCCAGCAGTCCCTACGGGACAGGGACCTACGAGCAGTACTTC.

This CDR3 reads CASSLGLASYYNEQFF. Written as DNA, the CDR3 is TGTGCCAGCAGCTTGGGACTAGCCTCTTATTACAATGAGCAGTTCTTC. The chain employs TRBV5-6 and TRBJ2-1; 7 nucleotides match TRBD2. CDR1 is SGHDT and CDR2 is YYEEEE in the germline V gene. The V segment lost 0 bases and the J segment 4 bases; nucleotides outside the gene matches: 7. There are 16 residues in the CDR3.

This clone was found once. The chain joins TRBV5-4 to TRBJ1-5; D possibly corresponds to TRBD1 (5 bases). CDR1 is SGHNT and CDR2 is YYREEE in the germline V gene (reference sequence). The CDR3 totals 14 residues. V gave up 0 bases and J gave up 7 bases, with 11 bases separating them. The CDR3, as DNA: TGTGCCAGCAGCTTGGAAGGGGTAGGGCAGCCCCAGCATTTT. Translation: CASSLEGVGQPQHF.

The rearrangement uses TRBV13 and TRBJ2-1, with 9 bases matching TRBD1. Germline-derived CDR1 and CDR2 are PRHDT and FYEKMQ (reference sequence). Trimming removed 5 bases from V and 8 bases from J; junction bases left unmatched: 4. CDR3 size: 13 residues. CDR3 sequence: CASSGRTGDEQFF. As DNA, the CDR3 is TGTGCCAGCAGCGGACGGACAGGGGATGAGCAGTTCTTC.

The rearrangement links TRBV5-1 to TRBJ1-4; D is uncertain. Trimming stripped 0 bases from V and 6 bases from J, with 18 bases between. Germline V lookup: CDR1 SGHRS, CDR2 YFSETQ. The CDR3 length is 17 residues. CDR3 sequence (DNA): TGCGCCAGCAGCTTGGGGGCCAGGCCCTCCGGGGATGAAAAACTGTTTTTT. Encoded protein: CASSLGARPSGDEKLFF.

The chain joins TRBV19 to TRBJ2-1; possibly TRBD2 for D (6 bases). The V gene lost 3 bases and the J gene lost 5 bases, with 17 bases spanning the gap. The CDR3 has 16 residues. The germline CDR1 and CDR2 sequences are LNHDA and SQIVND (reference sequence). The DNA of the CDR3 is TGTGCCAGTAGTATTCCTCCTCGCGGGGCGAACAATGAGCAGTTCTTC. This codes for CASSIPPRGANNEQFF.

This chain connects TRBV12-1 to TRBJ2-3; TRBD2 reflects the table's D call only, with no check against the DNA. TRBV12-1 constitutes a pseudogene. The CDR3 runs to 14 residues. CDR3 loop: CASSFKGDTDTQYF. As DNA, the CDR3 is TGTGCCAGCAGCTTTAAGGGAGACACAGATACGCAGTATTTT.

This chain links TRBV7-9 with TRBJ1-2, with D possibly being TRBD1 (6 bases). The CDR3 has 14 amino acids. V gave up 5 bases and J gave up 6 bases, with 16 bases separating them. Germline V gives CDR1 SEHNR, CDR2 FQNEAQ (reference sequence). CDR3 amino acids: CASSEVQGSHGYTF. CDR3 in DNA: TGTGCCAGCAGCGAAGTACAGGGTTCTCATGGCTACACCTTC.